This TCR beta chain emerged from a study of CD4+ T cells in melanoma. Study results and limitations: CD8+ T cell, macrophage and B cell function reportedly correlated with neoantigen-specific CD4+ T cells. Reportedly, melanoma neoantigen-specific CD4+ T cells showed varied differentiation states.

Clones were read by immunoSEQ multiplex PCR, and TCRdb kept only the in-frame ones, dropping some. The sample records about 21,000 clones, about three quarters being singletons. Germline V gene lookup returns CDR1 SGHTS and CDR2 YDEGEE. V gave up 4 bases and J gave up 4 bases; unmatched junction bases: 7. This CDR3 comprises 14 residues. About this clone: The antigen is undetermined.

The sequence derives from a human donor with melanoma. The rearrangement uses TRBV5-8 and TRBJ1-2, with TRBD1 identical over 7 bases. This chain's CDR3 is CASSKGQVGYGYTF. The CDR3 DNA sequence: TGTGCCAGCAGCAAAGGACAGGTCGGCTATGGCTACACCTTC.